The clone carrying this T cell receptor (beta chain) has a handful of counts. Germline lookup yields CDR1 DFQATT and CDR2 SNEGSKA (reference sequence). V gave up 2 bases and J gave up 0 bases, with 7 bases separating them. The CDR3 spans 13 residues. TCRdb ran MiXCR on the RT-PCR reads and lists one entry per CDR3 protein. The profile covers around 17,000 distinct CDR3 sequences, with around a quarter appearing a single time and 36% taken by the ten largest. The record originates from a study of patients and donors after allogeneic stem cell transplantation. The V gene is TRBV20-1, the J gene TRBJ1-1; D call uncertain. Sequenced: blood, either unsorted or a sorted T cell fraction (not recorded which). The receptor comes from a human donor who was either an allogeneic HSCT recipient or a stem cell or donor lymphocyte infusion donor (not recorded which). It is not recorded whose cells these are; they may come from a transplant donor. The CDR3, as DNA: TGCAGTGCTAGATTCCCGTTGAACACTGAAGCTTTCTTT. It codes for CSARFPLNTEAFF.